This paragraph covers one T cell receptor (beta chain) sequence. Its antigen is currently unknown. This sample is part of a study of CD8 T cells in Susac syndrome. Study-wide points: The study's TCR sequencing and HLA analysis covered a relatively small number of individuals, and the study acknowledged this. Within Susac syndrome CD4+ T cell repertoires, clonal expansion was not evident.

The CDR3 covers 11 residues. V dropped 3 bases and J dropped 11 bases, with 10 bases sitting between them. The sequenced target, TCR beta, came from blood CD8+ and CD4+ T cells. 0.5 to 1 ug RNA was reverse transcribed with random hexamers. The immunoSEQ assay covered 54 Vbeta and 13 Jbeta segments for CDR3. TCRdb ran MiXCR on the immunoSEQ multiplex PCR reads and lists one entry per CDR3 protein. The repertoire holds more than 150,000 distinct CDR3 sequences, with more than 90% as singletons. This clonotype originated in a human donor with Susac syndrome. The chain is built from TRBV12-3 or TRBV12-4 and TRBJ2-5; D is unclear. The sample comprised CD4+ T cells from PBMCs. The CDR3 sequence is CASSFGPRQYF. Written as DNA, the CDR3 is TGTGCCAGCAGTTTTGGACCCCGTCAGTACTTC.